This T cell receptor (beta chain) was observed in a study of CD8 T cells in Susac syndrome. The authors carried out high-throughput sequencing of TCR beta. They applied it to CD8+ and CD4+ T cells obtained from blood. The healthy controls were matched to patients by age and sex. Trimming took 1 base from V and 12 from J, leaving 13 bases between them. CDR3 length: 12 residues. Germline lookup yields CDR1 MGHRA and CDR2 YSYEKL. Random hexamers were used to reverse transcribe roughly 0.5 to 1 ug of RNA. MiXCR, applied by TCRdb to the immunoSEQ multiplex PCR reads, yields one record per CDR3 protein. The sample includes about 140,000 distinct CDR3 sequences, approximately 93% of them seen just once.

V is TRBV4-1 and J is TRBJ2-7, with TRBD2 as a possible D gene (6 bases). Sequenced: CD8+ T cells from PBMCs. This TCR was sampled from a human donor in good health. The CDR3 DNA follows: TGCGCCAGCAGCCAAGGGGACTGGGAGTTGTACTTC. Translated, it gives CASSQGDWELYF.